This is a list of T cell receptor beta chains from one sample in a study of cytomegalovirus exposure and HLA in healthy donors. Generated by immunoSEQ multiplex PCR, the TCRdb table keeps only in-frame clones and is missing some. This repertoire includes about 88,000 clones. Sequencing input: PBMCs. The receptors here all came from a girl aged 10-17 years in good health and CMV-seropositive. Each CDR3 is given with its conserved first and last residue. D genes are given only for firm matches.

CDR3: CSVEIQGVYEQYF; DNA: TGCAGCGTTGAGATCCAGGGGGTCTACGAGCAGTACTTC; J: TRBJ2-7; V: TRBV29-1; D: TRBD1; length: 13
CDR3: CASSVQTGTSGGSQETQYF; DNA: TGTGCCAGCAGCGTACAAACCGGGACTAGCGGGGGCTCCCAAGAGACCCAGTACTTC; J: TRBJ2-5; V: TRBV9; D: TRBD2; length: 19
CDR3: CASRISGSSYNSPLHF; DNA: TGTGCCAGTAGGATTTCGGGGAGCTCCTATAATTCACCCCTCCACTTT; J: TRBJ1-6; V: TRBV19; D: NA; length: 16
CDR3: CASSTGVGTGVNTEALF; DNA: TGTGCCAGCAGCACAGGGGTGGGGACAGGGGTGAACACTGAAGCTCTCTTT; J: TRBJ1-1; V: TRBV4-2; D: TRBD1; length: 17
CDR3: CASSPGTGYSHLHF; DNA: TGTGCCAGCTCACCCGGGACAGGCTATTCACACCTCCACTTT; J: TRBJ1-6; V: TRBV18; D: TRBD1; length: 14
CDR3: CASSQATGDSQPQHF; DNA: TGCGCCAGCAGCCAAGCTACAGGGGATTCGCAGCCCCAGCATTTT; J: TRBJ1-5; V: TRBV4-3; D: TRBD1; length: 15
CDR3: CAILAGDTDTQYF; DNA: TGTGCCATTCTAGCGGGCGACACAGATACGCAGTATTTT; J: TRBJ2-3; V: TRBV10-3; D: TRBD2; length: 13
CDR3: CATSRGDFSGELFF; DNA: TGTGCCACCAGCAGAGGGGACTTCTCCGGGGAGCTGTTTTTT; J: TRBJ2-2; V: TRBV15; D: NA; length: 14
CDR3: CASSQDSGTAGNTIYF; DNA: TGTGCCAGCAGCCAAGACTCCGGGACAGCCGGAAACACCATATATTTT; J: TRBJ1-3; V: TRBV4-2; D: TRBD1; length: 16
CDR3: CASTPPGSIYGYTF; DNA: TGTGCCAGTACCCCGCCGGGATCCATATATGGCTACACCTTC; J: TRBJ1-2; V: TRBV19; D: NA; length: 14
CDR3: CASSPLTGLDGYTF; DNA: TGCGCCAGCAGCCCCCTGACAGGGTTAGATGGCTACACCTTC; J: TRBJ1-2; V: TRBV4-1; D: TRBD1; length: 14
CDR3: CASSYDFRGQPQHF; DNA: TGTGCCAGCAGTTATGACTTCAGGGGTCAGCCCCAGCATTTT; J: TRBJ1-5; V: TRBV6-5; D: NA; length: 14
CDR3: CASSVGTGYQETQYF; DNA: TGCGCCAGCAGCGTTGGGACAGGGTATCAAGAGACCCAGTACTTC; J: TRBJ2-5; V: TRBV5-1; D: TRBD1; length: 15
CDR3: CASSLTPEDTQYF; DNA: TGTGCCAGCAGCTTAACCCCGGAGGATACGCAGTATTTT; J: TRBJ2-3; V: TRBV7-9; D: NA; length: 13
CDR3: CASRGTGGGQPQHF; DNA: TGTGCCAGCAGGGGGACAGGGGGTGGTCAGCCCCAGCATTTT; J: TRBJ1-5; V: TRBV6-5; D: TRBD1; length: 14
CDR3: CASSHEWDLAGELFF; DNA: TGCGCCAGCAGCCACGAGTGGGACTTGGCCGGGGAGCTGTTTTTT; J: TRBJ2-2; V: TRBV4-3; D: NA; length: 15
CDR3: CASSDVGGGLSDTQYF; DNA: TGCGCCAGCAGCGACGTTGGGGGGGGGCTTTCAGATACGCAGTATTTT; J: TRBJ2-3; V: TRBV5-1; D: NA; length: 16
CDR3: CASSDRTGAGNTIYF; DNA: TGTGCCAGCAGTGACCGTACAGGGGCTGGAAACACCATATATTTT; J: TRBJ1-3; V: TRBV25-1; D: TRBD1; length: 15
CDR3: CASSLAWAGYEQYF; DNA: TGTGCCAGCAGCTTGGCCTGGGCGGGTTACGAGCAGTACTTC; J: TRBJ2-7; V: TRBV5-5; D: NA; length: 14
CDR3: CASSFRGAGAHEQYF; DNA: TGTGCCAGCAGCTTTCGTGGAGCGGGGGCCCACGAGCAGTACTTC; J: TRBJ2-7; V: TRBV5-5; D: TRBD2; length: 15
CDR3: CASSYTQASSYNSPLHF; DNA: TGCGCCAGCAGTTACACACAGGCAAGCTCCTATAATTCACCCCTCCACTTT; J: TRBJ1-6; V: TRBV10-2; D: NA; length: 17
CDR3: CASSLGGLDTEAFF; DNA: TGCGCCAGCAGCTTGGGGGGCTTGGACACTGAAGCTTTCTTT; J: TRBJ1-1; V: TRBV5-1; D: NA; length: 14
CDR3: CASSLGQGNEKLFF; DNA: TGCGCCAGCAGCTTGGGGCAGGGGAACGAAAAACTGTTTTTT; J: TRBJ1-4; V: TRBV5-1; D: NA; length: 14
CDR3: CASIPTQGRLFYGYTF; DNA: TGTGCCAGCATACCAACCCAGGGCAGATTATTTTATGGCTACACCTTC; J: TRBJ1-2; V: TRBV7-2; D: NA; length: 16
CDR3: CASSQGQGAGGYTF; DNA: TGTGCCAGCAGCCAGGGACAGGGGGCGGGTGGCTACACCTTC; J: TRBJ1-2; V: TRBV9; D: TRBD1; length: 14
CDR3: CASSLAGGGYEQYF; DNA: TGTGCCAGCAGTTTGGCGGGGGGCGGGTACGAGCAGTACTTC; J: TRBJ2-7; V: TRBV27; D: TRBD2; length: 14
CDR3: CASSLPWTALTNYGYTF; DNA: TGCGCCAGCTCTCTCCCTTGGACAGCCTTGACTAACTATGGCTACACCTTC; J: TRBJ1-2; V: TRBV10-1; D: NA; length: 17
CDR3: CASSPRTGDTDTQYF; DNA: TGTGCCAGCAGCCCCCGGACAGGGGACACAGATACGCAGTATTTT; J: TRBJ2-3; V: TRBV7-9; D: TRBD1; length: 15
CDR3: CASSEGATGELFF; DNA: TGTGCCAGCAGCGAGGGGGCGACCGGGGAGCTGTTTTTT; J: TRBJ2-2; V: TRBV9; D: TRBD1; length: 13
CDR3: CASSSEGVGNTIYF; DNA: TGTGCCAGCAGCTCCGAGGGGGTTGGAAACACCATATATTTT; J: TRBJ1-3; V: TRBV7-9; D: NA; length: 14
CDR3: CASSENGQGFLGYEQYF; DNA: TGCGCCAGCAGCGAGAACGGACAGGGTTTTCTAGGATACGAGCAGTACTTC; J: TRBJ2-7; V: TRBV10-1; D: TRBD1; length: 17
CDR3: CATSRASTDTQYF; DNA: TGTGCCACCAGCAGGGCCTCCACAGATACGCAGTATTTT; J: TRBJ2-3; V: TRBV15; D: NA; length: 13
CDR3: CASSLGTGNQQFF; DNA: TGTGCCAGCAGCTTGGGGACAGGGAATCAGCAGTTCTTC; J: TRBJ2-1; V: TRBV5-6; D: TRBD1; length: 13
CDR3: CASSSRQGMASEQFF; DNA: TGTGCCAGCAGTTCCCGACAGGGTATGGCTAGTGAGCAGTTCTTC; J: TRBJ2-1; V: TRBV6-1; D: TRBD1; length: 15
CDR3: CASSQDLLLAGALNTGELFF; DNA: TGTGCCAGCAGCCAAGATCTCTTGCTAGCGGGGGCCCTGAACACCGGGGAGCTGTTTTTT; J: TRBJ2-2; V: TRBV4-2; D: TRBD2; length: 20
CDR3: CASSPLGGRVEKLFF; DNA: TGTGCCAGCAGCCCCCTCGGGGGAAGGGTTGAAAAACTGTTTTTT; J: TRBJ1-4; V: TRBV7-6; D: NA; length: 15
CDR3: CASSSGLAGGQRETQYF; DNA: TGTGCCAGCAGCTCGGGACTAGCGGGGGGGCAACGGGAGACCCAGTACTTC; J: TRBJ2-5; V: TRBV5-4; D: TRBD2; length: 17
CDR3: CASSPAPGGSYNEQFF; DNA: TGCGCCAGCAGCCCCGCCCCCGGGGGCTCCTACAATGAGCAGTTCTTC; J: TRBJ2-1; V: TRBV4-1; D: NA; length: 16
CDR3: CASSRNLENSPLHF; DNA: TGCGCCAGCAGCCGGAATCTGGAGAATTCACCCCTCCACTTT; J: TRBJ1-6; V: TRBV5-1; D: NA; length: 14
CDR3: CASSSLAGGSKETQYF; DNA: TGTGCCAGCAGCTCCCTAGCGGGGGGGAGTAAAGAGACCCAGTACTTC; J: TRBJ2-5; V: TRBV5-4; D: TRBD2; length: 16
CDR3: CSVVIRNTEAFF; DNA: TGCAGCGTTGTTATTCGGAACACTGAAGCTTTCTTT; J: TRBJ1-1; V: TRBV29-1; D: NA; length: 12